The 23 T cell receptor beta chains given below trace back to one sample, sequenced in a study of prognosis after radiotherapy for stage I lung cancer. Multiplex PCR in two rounds served to amplify TCR beta CDR3 from genomic DNA. It was primers specific to each TRBV and TRBJ gene that first-round PCR used. TCRdb re-called the multiplex PCR reads with MiXCR, one entry per CDR3 protein. The sample carries fewer than 30,000 distinct CDR3 sequences, around 30% recorded once. Source: PBMCs, taken before or after stereotactic body radiation therapy (not recorded which). The receptors were sampled from a donor aged 50 or older with non-small cell lung cancer.

This clonotype was counted between two and nine times. The rearrangement joins TRBV27 to TRBJ2-2, with D perhaps matching TRBD1 (6 bases). The CDR3 spans 15 residues. The germline V gene encodes CDR1 MNHEY and CDR2 SMNVEV (reference sequence). The V end was cut by 2 bases, the J end by 4 bases, with 11 bases between. The CDR3 DNA sequence: TGTGCCAGCAGTTTAATGGCAGGGGCCACCGGGGAGCTGTTTTTT. Protein sequence: CASSLMAGATGELFF.

The sample holds a few counts of this clonotype. A much bigger clone sits one base away, suggesting this may be a read error. The chain joins TRBV4-1 to TRBJ1-5; D ambiguous. This CDR3 has 16 amino acids. Germline loops: CDR1 MGHRA, CDR2 YSYEKL. Trimming cost V 1 base and J 3 bases, with 13 bases left between them. The CDR3 protein is CASSQGADDYNQPQHF. DNA for the CDR3: TGCGCCAGCAGCCAAGGGGCTGACGATTACAATCAGCCCCAGCATTTT.

This clonotype appeared a few times. A much larger clone is a single base away; this may be a read error. This rearrangement joins TRBV29-1 to TRBJ1-2, with D possibly TRBD1 on 5 matching bases. The V and J ends lost 8 bases and 6 bases respectively, with 16 bases between them. Germline lookup yields CDR1 SQVTM and CDR2 ANQGSEA. The CDR3 totals 12 residues. CDR3 DNA: TGCAGCTCCTCAAGGGGTAGGGATGGCTACACCTTC. It translates to CSSSRGRDGYTF.

As regards this clonotype: The germline gene is not matched at one end of the junction; a read error may be the cause. This chain joins TRBV2 and TRBJ1-6; D unclear. This CDR3 is built from 14 residues. The germline gives CDR1 SNHLY, CDR2 FYNNEI. Written as DNA, the CDR3 is TGTGCCAGCAGTCGAAAGGCCAATAATTCGCCCCTCCACTTT. Translation: CASSRKANNSPLHF.

A note on this clonotype: A much larger clonotype is one base distant, so this may be a read error. The V call is TRBV6-2 or TRBV6-3, the J call TRBJ1-3; TRBD1 agrees at 10 bases. Germline assignment: CDR1 MNHEY and CDR2 SVGEGT. This CDR3 is 17 amino acids long. The CDR3 region has the DNA TGTGCCAGCAGCCCCTGGACAGGGGGTATCTCTGGAAACACCATACATTTT. Translated: CASSPWTGGISGNTIHF.

This clonotype was seen a few times. This rearrangement joins TRBV5-4 to TRBJ1-2; 7 bases are shared with TRBD1. Trimming cost V 3 bases and J 8 bases; bases outside gene matches: 7. Looked up from germline, CDR1 is SGHNT and CDR2 is YYREEE (reference sequence). The CDR3 contains 13 residues. The CDR3 region has the DNA TGTGCCAGCAGCTCGGCAGGGGGTAGGGGCTACACCTTC. Residues: CASSSAGGRGYTF.

The sample holds many counts of this clonotype. The chain couples TRBV7-3 to TRBJ2-2; 7 bases are shared with TRBD2. Trimming cost V 2 bases and J 11 bases; bases outside gene matches: 5. Per germline, CDR1 SGHTA and CDR2 FQGTGA. The CDR3 covers 13 residues. The DNA of the CDR3 is TGTGCCAGCAGCTTACTGACGGGAGGAGAGCTGTTTTTT. This gives the protein CASSLLTGGELFF.

This clonotype was seen ten or more times. The chain couples TRBV6-1 to TRBJ1-1; weak D call: TRBD1 (5 bases). Trimming pared 6 bases from V and 1 base from J, leaving 12 bases between. The CDR3 loop spans 14 amino acids. The germline V gene has CDR1 MNHNS and CDR2 SASEGT. The CDR3 loop is CASSQRGRNTEAFF. CDR3 DNA: TGTGCCAGCAGCCAGAGGGGCAGGAACACTGAAGCTTTCTTT.

The sample holds many counts of this clonotype. The gene calls are TRBV19 and TRBJ1-6, with a possible D match to TRBD1 (6 bases). Trimming pared 4 bases from V and 7 bases from J, leaving 14 bases between. In germline, CDR1 is LNHDA, CDR2 SQIVND (reference sequence). The CDR3 sequence is 15 residues long. Written as DNA, the CDR3 is TGTGCCAGTAGTACAAACAGGGCGGGAAATTCACCCCTCCACTTT. Protein sequence: CASSTNRAGNSPLHF.

This clonotype appeared many times. The chain has TRBV7-3 and TRBJ2-3, with D perhaps being TRBD1 or TRBD2 (6 bases each). V lost 3 bases to trimming and J lost 8 bases, with 12 bases between them. CDR1 and CDR2 (germline): SGHTA, FQGTGA. The CDR3 extends over 13 amino acids. The CDR3 is CASSFGGQGTQYF. The CDR3, as DNA: TGTGCCAGCAGCTTCGGGGGACAAGGTACGCAGTATTTT.

Judged by abundance, this clonotype is medium-sized. The rearrangement joins TRBV12-3 or TRBV12-4 to TRBJ1-1; D not resolved. V gave up 0 bases and J gave up 4 bases, with 15 bases separating them. There are 16 residues in the CDR3. The CDR3 spells CASSLASALPGTEAFF. In nucleotides, the CDR3 is TGTGCCAGCAGTTTAGCCTCCGCGCTTCCGGGCACTGAAGCTTTCTTT.

At least ten counts were recorded for this clonotype. J is TRBJ2-1 and V is TRBV20-1; 9 bases are shared with TRBD1. The germline gives CDR1 DFQATT, CDR2 SNEGSKA (reference sequence). V lost 6 bases and J lost 6; bases outside the gene matches: 12. The CDR3 contains 15 residues. CDR3 amino acids: CSANPGTGLSNEQFF. CDR3 bases: TGCAGTGCCAATCCCGGGACAGGGCTGTCCAATGAGCAGTTCTTC.

CDR3 sequence reads: CASIPQGCAYGYTF. The CDR3 DNA follows: TGTGCCAGCATCCCCCAGGGGTGCGCTTATGGCTACACCTTC. V is TRBV6-1 and J is TRBJ1-2, with TRBD1 as a possible D gene (6 bases). The length of the CDR3 is 14 residues. Deletions cut 7 bases from V and 5 bases from J, with 17 bases between. Germline CDR1 MNHNS, CDR2 SASEGT.

This clonotype was picked up many times. The chain has TRBV7-9 and TRBJ1-1; D might be TRBD1 (6 bases). The CDR3 contains 12 residues. The germline V and J ends were trimmed by 8 bases and 8 bases, with 15 bases remaining between them. Germline V gene data show CDR1 as SEHNR and CDR2 as FQNEAQ (reference sequence). CDR3 nucleotides: TGTGCCAGCGGTCGGGGGCGACGGGAAGCTTTCTTT. Encoded protein: CASGRGRREAFF.

With respect to this clonotype: A far bigger clonotype differs at one base, so this is likely a read error. The chain recombines TRBV6-9 with TRBJ2-2, with TRBD2 matching over 7 bases. Germline trimming cut 3 bases from V and 5 bases from J; bases unmatched to any gene: 9. The CDR3 is 16 residues long. In germline, CDR1 is MNHGY, CDR2 SVAAGI. The CDR3 loop reads CASSYPRGRGTGELFF. The CDR3 DNA follows: TGTGCCAGCAGTTACCCGCGCGGGAGAGGAACCGGGGAGCTGTTTTTT.

This clonotype was recorded many times. The chain joins TRBV20-1 to TRBJ1-1; possibly TRBD1 for D (5 bases). Trimming took 6 bases from V and 0 from J, leaving 14 bases between them. CDR3 length equals 14 residues. Germline V gene lookup returns CDR1 DFQATT and CDR2 SNEGSKA (reference sequence). DNA for the CDR3: TGCAGTGCGCGCAGGGCACCCTTGAACACTGAAGCTTTCTTT. This codes for CSARRAPLNTEAFF.

This clonotype was detected many times. The chain joins TRBV12-3 or TRBV12-4 to TRBJ1-2; tentatively, D is TRBD1 (5 bases). V was clipped by 5 bases and J by 0 bases, with 13 bases between them. This CDR3 comprises 15 residues. CDR3 DNA: TGTGCCAGCAGTCCCCACAGGTCCACTAACTATGGCTACACCTTC. Protein product: CASSPHRSTNYGYTF.

This clonotype was observed at least ten times. The chain couples TRBV9 to TRBJ2-3; 11 bases line up with TRBD2. This CDR3 spans 16 amino acids. V was pared by 2 bases and J by 1 base, with 3 bases of the junction left unmatched. Germline values: CDR1 SGDLS, CDR2 YYNGEE. The DNA of the CDR3 is TGTGCCAGCAGCGTCATTAGCGGGAGGGGCACAGATACGCAGTATTTT. It is translated as CASSVISGRGTDTQYF.

This clonotype was seen at least ten times. The chain couples TRBV6-1 to TRBJ1-5; D call uncertain. Germline lookup yields CDR1 MNHNS and CDR2 SASEGT. The CDR3 covers 16 residues. Trimming shortened V by 1 base and J by 0 bases, and 10 bases separated the two germline ends. CDR3 loop: CASSEVPGFSNQPQHF. The CDR3, as DNA: TGTGCCAGCAGTGAAGTTCCAGGTTTTAGCAATCAGCCCCAGCATTTT.

This clonotype qualifies as medium-sized. V and J are TRBV24-1 and TRBJ2-3; 9 bases are shared with TRBD1. V lost 7 bases, J lost 1 base, and 2 bases stayed unmatched. The CDR3 has 14 residues. Germline V gene sequence: CDR1 KGHDR, CDR2 SFDVKD. CDR3 DNA sequence: TGTGCCACCAGGGGACAGGGACGCACAGATACGCAGTATTTT. Its protein is CATRGQGRTDTQYF.

This clonotype showed up many times. J is TRBJ1-2 and V is TRBV28; weak D call: TRBD1 (6 bases). V was trimmed by 5 bases and J by 5 bases, leaving 15 bases between them. Germline V gene lookup returns CDR1 MDHEN and CDR2 SYDVKM. CDR3 size: 14 residues. The CDR3 reads CASSLGGGRYGYTF. The CDR3 DNA reads as TGTGCCAGCAGTCTCGGAGGGGGGCGGTATGGCTACACCTTC.

V gene TRBV28 combines with J gene TRBJ1-3; 8 nucleotides match TRBD1. Losses at the gene ends were 7 bases for V and 3 bases for J; bases not matched to a gene: 8. CDR3 length: 15 residues. In germline, CDR1 is MDHEN, CDR2 SYDVKM. CDR3 nucleotides: TGTGCCAGCAAAACAGGGGGTTCCTATGGAAACACCATATATTTT. Translation gives CASKTGGSYGNTIYF.

This clonotype was seen many times. The rearrangement joins TRBV19 to TRBJ2-3, with D possibly being TRBD1 or TRBD2 (5 bases each). The CDR3 consists of 15 residues. CDR1 is LNHDA and CDR2 is SQIVND in the germline V gene (reference sequence). The germline V and J ends were trimmed by 3 bases and 1 base, with 11 bases remaining between them. The CDR3 region has the DNA TGTGCCAGTAGTATGGTGAGGGGTGGCACAGATACGCAGTATTTT. Translated: CASSMVRGGTDTQYF.